This T cell receptor (beta chain) is from a study of glioma-infiltrating T cells after dendritic cell vaccination. Turning to the study itself: Monocyte-derived dendritic cells, cultured 6 to 7 days with IL-4 and GM-CSF, were pulsed with autologous tumor lysate. Study-level points and caveats: Complete blood and tumor specimen sets were limited to few patients.

TCRdb keeps only in-frame clones here, not all; method: immunoSEQ multiplex PCR. Seen here are 93,000 or so clones, roughly 81% observed once, and the top ten hold roughly 12%. In the case of this clone: Its antigen is not known.

Germline-derived CDR1 and CDR2 are SNHLY and FYNNEI. This CDR3 has 15 amino acids. V trimming: 8 bases; J trimming: 1 base; junction bases outside the gene matches: 3. This receptor was identified in a human donor with glioblastoma. Sequences were derived from blood, sampled before dendritic cell vaccination. This sequence joins TRBV2 and TRBJ2-3; 13 bases are shared with TRBD2. The CDR3 DNA reads TGTGCCAGCTGGACTAGCGGGGGCGGCACAGATACGCAGTATTTT. Translating it yields CASWTSGGGTDTQYF.